This TCR beta chain was captured by sequencing in a study of T cell responses to AZD1222 COVID-19 vaccine. Concerning this clone itself: Its antigen remains unknown.

This table comes from immunoSEQ multiplex PCR, and its TCRdb copy is limited to in-frame clones, with some not included. Of 150,000 or so clones listed, about nine tenths are singletons. Germline values: CDR1 SNHLY, CDR2 FYNNEI. The V gene lost 6 bases and the J gene lost 4 bases, with 13 bases spanning the gap. This CDR3 contains 15 residues. Overall study results and limits: Reportedly, nearly half the spike-specific TCRs target unmutated variant regions. The number of AZD1222 recipients seropositive at baseline was only five to seven.

Sequenced material: peripheral blood, taken on day 0 of AZD1222 vaccination. The TCR originated in an adult in good health. This chain links TRBV2 with TRBJ2-6; D may match TRBD1 or TRBD2 (5 bases each). The CDR3 here is CASSQSGTGANVLTF. CDR3 DNA sequence: TGTGCCAGCAGCCAGTCAGGGACCGGGGCCAACGTCCTGACTTTC.